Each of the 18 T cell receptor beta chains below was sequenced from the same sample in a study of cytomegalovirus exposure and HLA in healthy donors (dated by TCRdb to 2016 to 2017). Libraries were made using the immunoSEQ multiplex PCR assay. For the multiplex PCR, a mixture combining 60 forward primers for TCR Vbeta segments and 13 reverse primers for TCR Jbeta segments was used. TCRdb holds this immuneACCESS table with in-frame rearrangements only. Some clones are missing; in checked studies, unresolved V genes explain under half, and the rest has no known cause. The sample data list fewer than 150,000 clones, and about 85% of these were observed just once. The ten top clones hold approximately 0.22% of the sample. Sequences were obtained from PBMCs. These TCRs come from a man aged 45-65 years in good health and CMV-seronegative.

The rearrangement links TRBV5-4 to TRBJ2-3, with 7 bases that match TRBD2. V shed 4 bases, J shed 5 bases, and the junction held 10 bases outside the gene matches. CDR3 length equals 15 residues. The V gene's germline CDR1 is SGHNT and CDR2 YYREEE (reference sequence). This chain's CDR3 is CASSGGGLSIDTQYF. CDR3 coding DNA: TGTGCCAGCAGCGGGGGGGGACTTTCCATAGATACGCAGTATTTT.

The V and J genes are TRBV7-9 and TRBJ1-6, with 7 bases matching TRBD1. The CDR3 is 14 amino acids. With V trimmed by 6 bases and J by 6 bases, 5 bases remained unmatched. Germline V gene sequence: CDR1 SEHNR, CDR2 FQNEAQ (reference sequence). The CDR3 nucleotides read TGTGCCAGCAGGAAGACAGGGCGTAATTCACCCCTCCACTTT. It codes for CASRKTGRNSPLHF.

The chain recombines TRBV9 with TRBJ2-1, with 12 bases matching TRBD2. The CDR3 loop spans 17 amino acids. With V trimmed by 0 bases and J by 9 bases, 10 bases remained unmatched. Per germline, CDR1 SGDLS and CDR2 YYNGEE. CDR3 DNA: TGTGCCAGCAGCGTAGTTGGGCTAGCGGGGGGGCCTAGTGAGCAGTTCTTC. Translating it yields CASSVVGLAGGPSEQFF.

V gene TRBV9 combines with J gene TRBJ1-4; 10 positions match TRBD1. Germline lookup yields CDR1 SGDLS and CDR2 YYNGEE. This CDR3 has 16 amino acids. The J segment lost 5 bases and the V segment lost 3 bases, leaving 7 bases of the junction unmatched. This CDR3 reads CASSAGAGQGNEKLFF. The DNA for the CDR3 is TGTGCCAGCAGCGCCGGGGCGGGACAGGGGAATGAAAAACTGTTTTTT.

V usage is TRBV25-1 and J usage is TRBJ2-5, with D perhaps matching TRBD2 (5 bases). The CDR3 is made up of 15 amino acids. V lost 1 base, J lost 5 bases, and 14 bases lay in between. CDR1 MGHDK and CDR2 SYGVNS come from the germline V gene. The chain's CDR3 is CASSEFEGPGETQYF. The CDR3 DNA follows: TGTGCCAGCAGTGAATTTGAGGGCCCCGGGGAGACCCAGTACTTC.

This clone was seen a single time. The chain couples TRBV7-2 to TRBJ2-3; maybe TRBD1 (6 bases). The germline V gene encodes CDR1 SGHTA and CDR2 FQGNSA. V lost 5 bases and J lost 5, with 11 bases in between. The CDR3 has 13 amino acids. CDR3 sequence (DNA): TGTGCCAGCAGCCTCGGACAGAAAGATACGCAGTATTTT. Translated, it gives CASSLGQKDTQYF.

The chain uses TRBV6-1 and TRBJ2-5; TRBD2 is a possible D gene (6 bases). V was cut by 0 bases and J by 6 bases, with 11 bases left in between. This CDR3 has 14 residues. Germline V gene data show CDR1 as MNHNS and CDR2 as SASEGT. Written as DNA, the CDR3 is TGTGCCAGCAGTGAAGCGCACGGGAGCCAGACCCAGTACTTC. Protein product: CASSEAHGSQTQYF.

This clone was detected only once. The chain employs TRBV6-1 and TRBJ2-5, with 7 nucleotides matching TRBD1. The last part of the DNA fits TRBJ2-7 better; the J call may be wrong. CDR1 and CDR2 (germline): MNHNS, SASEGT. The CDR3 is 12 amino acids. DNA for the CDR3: TGTGCCAGCAGGGACAGGAGCCACGAGCAGTACTTC. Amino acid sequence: CASRDRSHEQYF.

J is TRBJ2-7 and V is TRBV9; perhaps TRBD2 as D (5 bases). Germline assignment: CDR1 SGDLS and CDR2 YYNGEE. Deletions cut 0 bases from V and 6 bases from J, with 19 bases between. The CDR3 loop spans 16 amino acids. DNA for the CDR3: TGTGCCAGCAGCGTAGGATCTTCGGGGAAGAGCTCCGAGCAGTACTTC. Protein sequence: CASSVGSSGKSSEQYF. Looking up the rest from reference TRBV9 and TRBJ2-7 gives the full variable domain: DSGVTQTPKHLITATGQRVTLRCSPRSGDLSVYWYQQSLDQGLQFLIQYYNGEERAKGNILERFSAQQFPDLHSELNLSSLELGDSALYFCASSVGSSGKSSEQYFGPGTRLTVT.

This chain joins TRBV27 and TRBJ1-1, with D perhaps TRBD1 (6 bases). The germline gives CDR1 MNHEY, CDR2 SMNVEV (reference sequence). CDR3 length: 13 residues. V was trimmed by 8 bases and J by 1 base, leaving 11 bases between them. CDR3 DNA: TGTGCCAGCGGTGCACAGGGGAACACTGAAGCTTTCTTT. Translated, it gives CASGAQGNTEAFF.

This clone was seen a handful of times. For the CDR3, the DNA is TGTGCCAGCAGCTTGGTTCGGGGTTCACCCCTCCACTTT. It encodes CASSLVRGSPLHF. This chain connects TRBV5-4 to TRBJ1-6; unclear D gene. The CDR3 covers 13 residues. Germline V lookup: CDR1 SGHNT, CDR2 YYREEE (reference sequence). V dropped 0 bases and J dropped 9 bases, with 7 bases sitting between them. The full variable domain, in which reference TRBV5-4 and TRBJ1-6 provide the parts outside the CDR3, is ETGVTQSPTHLIKTRGQQVTLRCSSQSGHNTVSWYQQALGQGPQFIFQYYREEENGRGNFPPRFSGLQFPNYSSELNVNALELDDSALYLCASSLVRGSPLHFGNGTRLTVT.

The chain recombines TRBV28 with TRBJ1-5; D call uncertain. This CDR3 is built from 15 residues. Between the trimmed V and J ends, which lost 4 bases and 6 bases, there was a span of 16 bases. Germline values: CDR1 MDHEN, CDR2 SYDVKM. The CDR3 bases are TGTGCCAGCAGTTCCTCTAATTGGGCCTCTCAGCCCCAGCATTTT. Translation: CASSSSNWASQPQHF.

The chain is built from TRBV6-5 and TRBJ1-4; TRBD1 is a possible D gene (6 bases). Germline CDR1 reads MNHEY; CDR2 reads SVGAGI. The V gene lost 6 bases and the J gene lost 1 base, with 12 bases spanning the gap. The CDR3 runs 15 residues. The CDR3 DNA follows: TGTGCCAGCAGGGCAGGGGACGTAACTAATGAAAAACTGTTTTTT. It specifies CASRAGDVTNEKLFF.

In nucleotides, the CDR3 is TGTGCCAGCAGTCTTCCTGGGGGGTATGGCTACACCTTC. This encodes CASSLPGGYGYTF. The V call is TRBV28, the J call TRBJ1-2; D perhaps matches TRBD1 (5 bases). Germline loops: CDR1 MDHEN, CDR2 SYDVKM. Trimming shortened V by 5 bases and J by 5 bases, and 12 bases separated the two germline ends. The CDR3 has 13 residues.

CDR3 bases: TGTGCCAGCAGCCAGGGACAGGGGAGCAATCAGCCCCAGCATTTT. It translates to CASSQGQGSNQPQHF. J is TRBJ1-5 and V is TRBV14, with 10 bases aligning to TRBD1. CDR1 and CDR2 (germline): SGHDN, FVKESK. This CDR3 region has 15 residues. V lost 3 bases and J lost 1; bases outside the gene matches: 0. Full variable domain (remainder filled in from reference TRBV14 and TRBJ1-5): EAGVTQFPSHSVIEKGQTVTLRCDPISGHDNLYWYRRVMGKEIKFLLHFVKESKQDESGMPNNRFLAERTGGTYSTLKVQPAELEDSGVYFCASSQGQGSNQPQHFGDGTRLSIL.

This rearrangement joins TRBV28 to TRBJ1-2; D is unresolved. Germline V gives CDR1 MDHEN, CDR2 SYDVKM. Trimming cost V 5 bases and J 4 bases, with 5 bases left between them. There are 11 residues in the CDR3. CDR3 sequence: CASSVLYGYTF. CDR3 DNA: TGTGCCAGCAGTGTCCTCTATGGCTACACCTTC.

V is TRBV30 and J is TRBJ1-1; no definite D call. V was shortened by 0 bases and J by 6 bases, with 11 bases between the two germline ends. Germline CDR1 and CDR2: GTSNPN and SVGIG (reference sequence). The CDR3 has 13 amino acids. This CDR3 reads CAWSVERAAEAFF. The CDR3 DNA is TGTGCCTGGAGTGTAGAGAGGGCTGCTGAAGCTTTCTTT.

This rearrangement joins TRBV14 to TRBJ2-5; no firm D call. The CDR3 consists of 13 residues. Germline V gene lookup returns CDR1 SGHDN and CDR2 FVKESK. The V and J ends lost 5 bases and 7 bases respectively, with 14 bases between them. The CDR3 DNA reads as TGTGCCAGCAGCGTTACTGAGCAATCGACCCAGTACTTC. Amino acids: CASSVTEQSTQYF.